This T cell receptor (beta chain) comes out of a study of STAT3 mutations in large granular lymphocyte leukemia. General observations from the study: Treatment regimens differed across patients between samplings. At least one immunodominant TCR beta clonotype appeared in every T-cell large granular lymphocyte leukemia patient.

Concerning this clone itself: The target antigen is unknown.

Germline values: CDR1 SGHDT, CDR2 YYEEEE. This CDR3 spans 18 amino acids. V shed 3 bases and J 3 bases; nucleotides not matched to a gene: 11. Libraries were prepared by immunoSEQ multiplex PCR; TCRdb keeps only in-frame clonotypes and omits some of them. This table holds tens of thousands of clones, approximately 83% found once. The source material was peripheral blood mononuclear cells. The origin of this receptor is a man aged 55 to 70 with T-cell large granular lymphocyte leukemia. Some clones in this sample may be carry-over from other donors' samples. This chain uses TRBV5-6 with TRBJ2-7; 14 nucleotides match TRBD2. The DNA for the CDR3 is TGTGCCAGCAGCTCGGGACTAGCGGGAGTTGTGGACTTCTACGAGCAGTACTTC. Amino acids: CASSSGLAGVVDFYEQYF.